The clone carrying this TCR beta chain is judged medium-sized. At one end, the junction sequence differs from germline, possibly due to a read error. This sample is part of a study of HIV-infected patients and healthy controls. Follow-up blood was drawn about 14 weeks, roughly three months, after antiretroviral therapy began. Whole blood was used without fractionation, so all unsorted peripheral T cells were included. Alpha and beta constant-region primers primed reverse transcription of 500 to 550 ng RNA. Using multiplexing indices, alpha and beta chain libraries were generated apart by chain-specific third strand synthesis. From the 5' RACE reads, TCRdb called clonotypes with MiXCR, one entry per CDR3 protein. The table has over 3,000 distinct CDR3 sequences, approximately 27% seen once. CDR1 SNHLY and CDR2 FYNNEI come from the germline V gene. The CDR3 extends over 12 amino acids.

This clonotype was sampled from an adult with HIV infection. This rearrangement joins TRBV2 to TRBJ1-1, with 10 bases that match TRBD1. Sequences were derived from blood, sampled during antiretroviral therapy. The CDR3 here is CASSEGDRGPTF. DNA for the CDR3: TGTGCCAGCAGTGAAGGGGACAGGGGTCCCACGTTT.